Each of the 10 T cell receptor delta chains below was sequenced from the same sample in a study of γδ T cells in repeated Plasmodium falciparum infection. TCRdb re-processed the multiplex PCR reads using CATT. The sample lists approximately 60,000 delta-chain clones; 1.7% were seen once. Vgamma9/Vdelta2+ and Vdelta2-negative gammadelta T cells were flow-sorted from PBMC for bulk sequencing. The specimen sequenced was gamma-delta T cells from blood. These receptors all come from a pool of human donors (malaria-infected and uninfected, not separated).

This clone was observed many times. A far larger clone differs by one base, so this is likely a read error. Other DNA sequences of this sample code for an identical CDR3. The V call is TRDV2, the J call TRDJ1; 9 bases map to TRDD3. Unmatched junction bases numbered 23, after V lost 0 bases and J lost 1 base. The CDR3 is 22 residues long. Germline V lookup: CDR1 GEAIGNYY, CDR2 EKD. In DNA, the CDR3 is TGTGCCTGTGACACCATTAACCCCTCCGTACTGGGGGAGGGTCCGCTCACCGATAAACTCATCTTT. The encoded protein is CACDTINPSVLGEGPLTDKLIF.

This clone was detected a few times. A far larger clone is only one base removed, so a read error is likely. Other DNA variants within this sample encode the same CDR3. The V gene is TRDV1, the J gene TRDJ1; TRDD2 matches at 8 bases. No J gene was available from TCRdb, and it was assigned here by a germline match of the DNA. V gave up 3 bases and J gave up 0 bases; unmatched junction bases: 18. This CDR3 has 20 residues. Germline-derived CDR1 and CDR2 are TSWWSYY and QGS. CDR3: CALGDPQSSYPHPYTDKLIF. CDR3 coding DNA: TGTGCTCTTGGGGACCCTCAATCTTCCTACCCTCACCCGTACACCGATAAACTCATCTTT.

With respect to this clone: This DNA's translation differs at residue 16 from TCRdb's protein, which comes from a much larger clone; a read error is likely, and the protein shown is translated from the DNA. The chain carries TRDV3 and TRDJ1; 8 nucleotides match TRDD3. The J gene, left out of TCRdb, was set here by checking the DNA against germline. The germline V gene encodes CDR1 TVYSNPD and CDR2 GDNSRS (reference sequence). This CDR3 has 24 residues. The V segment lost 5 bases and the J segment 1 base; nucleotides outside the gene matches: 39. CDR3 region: CARHGAPHSPNHYWGVRGTDKLIF. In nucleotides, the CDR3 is TGTGCCCGTCACGGCGCTCCCCACTCACCTAATCATTACTGGGGGGTACGAGGCACCGATAAACTCATCTTT.

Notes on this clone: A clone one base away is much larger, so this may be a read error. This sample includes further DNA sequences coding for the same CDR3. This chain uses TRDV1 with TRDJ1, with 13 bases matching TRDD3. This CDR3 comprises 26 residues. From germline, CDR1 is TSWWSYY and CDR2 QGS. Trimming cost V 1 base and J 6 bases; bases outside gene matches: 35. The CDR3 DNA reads TGTGCTCTTGGGGAACCGAACCAAACACCCATACTGGGGGATACGGGAACCCTATTAAAAGTGCATAAACTCATCTTT. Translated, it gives CALGEPNQTPILGDTGTLLKVHKLIF.

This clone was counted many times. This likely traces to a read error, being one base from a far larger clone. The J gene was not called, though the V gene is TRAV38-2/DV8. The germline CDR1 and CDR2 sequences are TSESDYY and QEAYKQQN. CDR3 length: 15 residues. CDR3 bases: TGTGCTTATAGGAGCGCGGAATCCCTACCCTATAAGCTCATTTTT. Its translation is CAYRSAESLPYKLIF.

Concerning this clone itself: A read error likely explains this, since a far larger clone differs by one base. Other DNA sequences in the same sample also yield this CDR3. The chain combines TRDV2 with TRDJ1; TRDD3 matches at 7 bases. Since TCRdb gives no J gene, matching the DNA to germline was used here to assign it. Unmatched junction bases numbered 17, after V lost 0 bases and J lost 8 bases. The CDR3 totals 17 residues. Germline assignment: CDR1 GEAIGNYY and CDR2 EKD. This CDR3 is CACDTVSTGAPVDKLIF. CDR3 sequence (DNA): TGTGCCTGTGACACCGTTTCTACTGGGGCCCCAGTGGACAAACTCATCTTT.

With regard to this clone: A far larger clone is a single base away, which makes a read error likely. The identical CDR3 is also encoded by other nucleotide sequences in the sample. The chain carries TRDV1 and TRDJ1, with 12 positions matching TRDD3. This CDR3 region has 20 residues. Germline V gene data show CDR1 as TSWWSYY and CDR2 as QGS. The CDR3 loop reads CALGDAPRLLLVLGDTKLIF. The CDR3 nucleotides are TGTGCTCTTGGGGACGCCCCGAGACTCCTGCTCGTACTGGGGGATACTAAACTCATCTTC.

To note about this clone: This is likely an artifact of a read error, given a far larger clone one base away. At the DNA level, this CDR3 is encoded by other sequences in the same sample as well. This CDR3 reads CALGELSSTGGSLYTDKLIF. DNA for the CDR3: TGCGCTCTTGGGGAACTCTCATCTACTGGGGGATCCCTGTACACCGATAAACTCATATTT. V gene TRDV1 combines with J gene TRDJ1, with TRDD3 identical over 10 bases. The CDR3 sequence is 20 residues long. Germline V lookup: CDR1 TSWWSYY, CDR2 QGS.

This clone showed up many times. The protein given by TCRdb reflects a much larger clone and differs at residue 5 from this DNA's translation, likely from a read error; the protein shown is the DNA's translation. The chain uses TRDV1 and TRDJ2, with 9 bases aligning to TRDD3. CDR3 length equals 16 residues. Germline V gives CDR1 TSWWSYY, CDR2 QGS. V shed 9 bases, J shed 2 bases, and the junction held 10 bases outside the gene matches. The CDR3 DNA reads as TGTGCTCTCAAGGCGGGTGGGGATACGTTGACAGCACAACTCTTCTTT. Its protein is CALKAGGDTLTAQLFF.

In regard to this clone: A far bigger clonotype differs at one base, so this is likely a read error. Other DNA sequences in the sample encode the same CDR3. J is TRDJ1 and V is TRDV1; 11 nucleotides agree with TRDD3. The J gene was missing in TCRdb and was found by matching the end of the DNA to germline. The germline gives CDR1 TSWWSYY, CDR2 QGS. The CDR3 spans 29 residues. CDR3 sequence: CALGEFIQSEPGGYFKVEPFPNVADKLIF. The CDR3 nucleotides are TGTGCTCTCGGGGAATTCATACAGTCCGAGCCTGGGGGATACTTCAAGGTCGAACCATTCCCTAATGTGGCCGATAAACTCATCTTT.